This T cell receptor (beta chain) is drawn from a study of blood T cells in healthy people across ages (dated by TCRdb to between 2014 and 2016). For the study in its entirety: In model experiments, roughly one uniquely barcoded TCR beta cDNA molecule per two T cells was captured by template switching. The study analyzed two additional independent replicas of 1 million unique cDNA reads from the same blood draw for two donors, one aged 18 to 29 and one aged 80 or older. Using deep sequencing normalized with unique cDNA molecular identifiers, the study measured how TCR beta repertoire diversity changes with age. To avoid experimental bias, donors of different ages were spread randomly across the sequencing lanes. The donors were divided into four age groups: young (average approximately 17 years), middle-aged (about 39), aged (about 60) and long-lived (82).

The library was made by 5' RACE. The instrument was an Illumina HiSeq 2500. A second PCR of roughly 7 to 12 cycles was run with a J-beta primer mix and a sample-barcoded 5' primer. A template-switch 5' adaptor carrying 12 random nucleotides introduced a unique molecular identifier onto each TCR beta cDNA molecule. Each sample yielded at least 2.5 million CDR3-containing paired-end reads. All of the RNA was converted into first-strand cDNA using the Mint cDNA synthesis kit, with a TRBC-specific oligonucleotide serving as the primer. After uracil-DNA glycosylase treatment, a first 18-cycle PCR used universal primers M1SS and BC2_uni_R on all cDNA. The study's own analysis went as follows. For normalization, 1 million high-quality reads were randomly selected from each sample, with every read carrying a distinct molecular identifier. Instead of being binned into consensus sequences, reads that shared molecular identifiers were thrown out. MiTCR, with a Q25 quality threshold and the strictest error-elimination algorithm, was used for CDR3 identification, clonotype clustering and error correction. A nonparametric unseen species model using Euler transformation provided a lower-bound estimate of total TCR beta diversity. Starting from the raw public reads, TCRdb applied fastp trimming at Q25, assembled clones with MiXCR and retained in-frame beta chains. Here each entry gathers all rows of one CDR3 protein and keeps the most common genes and DNA. The V and J calls here are based on TCRdb, not the publication. The sample profile shows 650,000 to 950,000 distinct CDR3 sequences; around 42% of them were found once. The ten largest clones add up to roughly 19% of the sample.

As to this clonotype: Its antigen is currently not known. There are no base qualities to consult, and no much larger clone falls within one base.

Summary of the overall study and its limitations: Donor CMV infection status was unknown, potentially confounding age-related changes in expanded clonotypes. As age increased, observed TCR beta diversity per million T cells dropped in a roughly linear way, and a significant reduction was already evident by age about 36. Because profiling used bulk unsorted PBMCs, naive and antigen-experienced compartments could not be compared conclusively. Observed TCR beta diversity correlated strongly with the percentage of naive T cells measured by flow cytometry. Estimates of total diversity based on one million sequenced T cells were considered lower bounds and underestimates. Compared with the aged group, more naive CD4+ T cells, fewer expanded clones and increased TCR diversity were shown by the long-lived group, suggesting age selection.

Based on the germline V gene, the CDR1 and CDR2 sequences are MDHEN and SYDVKM. V lost 6 bases and J lost 6 bases; the stretch between them is 11 bases long. From its cysteine to its phenylalanine, the CDR3 spans 12 amino acids. Of the read, only the CDR3 DNA is kept; its 36 bases are in frame from base 1. Donors were roughly 40 systemically healthy Caucasian individuals from Russia aged roughly 6 to 90 years. Each donor gave around 9.9 milliliters of peripheral blood, collected into EDTA-treated Vacutainer tubes. PBMCs were isolated by Ficoll-Paque density-gradient centrifugation, with at least 6.5 million obtained per sample. Trizol reagent was used to extract total RNA from PBMCs, with at least 5.5 micrograms per sample. Naive CD45RAhigh/CD27high T cell percentages were measured by flow cytometry on a PBMC aliquot from every donor.

The sample was blood. This clonotype was sampled from a man aged 60 to 69 in good health. The chain joins TRBV28 to TRBJ2-5, with the D gene not clear enough to name. The sequence in DNA is TGTGCCAGCAGATCCTTACCCAAGACCCAGTACTTC. This is translated as CASRSLPKTQYF.